This TCR beta chain was observed in a study of blood T cell repertoires in COVID-19. Overall study: PBMCs, B-cell-depleted T cells, or T cells provided the cDNA or gDNA that made up the material.

Self-reported history from a screening survey and questionnaire set each donor's cohort. Some clones are missing from TCRdb's copy, which holds only in-frame ones; the method was immunoSEQ multiplex PCR. Here the sample spans approximately 300,000 clones, 89% being singletons. The sequenced sample was PBMCs or T cells enriched from blood (not recorded which). This receptor was identified in a man aged 55 to 69 who had recovered from COVID-19.

In DNA form, the CDR3 reads TGTGCCAGCAGTCCACCCATCGGTGGACTGTTTTTT. Protein sequence: CASSPPIGGLFF. J is TRBJ1-4 and V is TRBV28; D unclear. The CDR3 has 12 residues. Trimming took 5 bases from V and 13 from J, leaving 14 bases between them. Germline V gene lookup returns CDR1 MDHEN and CDR2 SYDVKM.